This T cell receptor (beta chain) came from a study of tumor-infiltrating lymphocytes in localized non-small cell lung cancer. About the research overall: Patients included smokers and never-smokers with various histologies, some sampled after neoadjuvant chemotherapy.

The CDR3 runs 13 residues. Germline CDR1 is SGDLS and CDR2 is YYNGEE. Trimming removed 0 bases at V and 1 base at J, with 3 bases between. The method was immunoSEQ multiplex PCR; TCRdb's version includes in-frame clones alone and lacks a portion of them. The table has about 24,000 clones, approximately 64% seen once. Concerning this clone: The antigen remains unidentified. Different DNA sequences within this sample yield the same CDR3.

Study findings and constraints: Different pieces of the same tissue were used for each assay. Compared with uninvolved lung, tumors showed higher T cell infiltration by TCRbeta sequencing.

The chain combines TRBV9 with TRBJ2-3; no firm D call. This clonotype was sampled from a human donor with non-small cell lung cancer. Sequencing used lung tumor tissue. CDR3 region: CASSVGGTDTQYF. The DNA for the CDR3 is TGTGCCAGCAGCGTAGGGGGCACAGATACGCAGTATTTT.